Listed here are 21 T cell receptor beta chains from one sample, sequenced in a study of cytomegalovirus exposure and HLA in healthy donors. PCR used 60 Vbeta primers and 13 Jbeta primers. Produced via immunoSEQ multiplex PCR; TCRdb's table is partial and in-frame only. The sample contains around 160,000 clones, around 83% of which appear only once. Sequenced sample: PBMCs. These receptors were taken from a man aged 45-65 years in good health and CMV-seropositive.

The CDR3 bases are TGTGCCAGTAGTCCGGCCCACAGAGCATGGGACTATGGCTACACCTTC. Translating it yields CASSPAHRAWDYGYTF. V usage is TRBV19 and J usage is TRBJ1-2, with no clear D. The length of the CDR3 is 16 residues. Trimming took 5 bases from V and 3 from J, leaving 19 bases between them. From germline, CDR1 is LNHDA and CDR2 SQIVND (reference sequence).

V and J are TRBV9 and TRBJ1-6; no reliable D call. Trimming pared 0 bases from V and 9 bases from J, leaving 13 bases between. Germline V lookup: CDR1 SGDLS, CDR2 YYNGEE. This CDR3 is 15 amino acids long. The DNA for the CDR3 is TGTGCCAGCAGCGTAGAAGCCACGCCAACTTCACCCCTCCACTTT. It codes for CASSVEATPTSPLHF.

The chain couples TRBV6-1 to TRBJ2-7, with TRBD2 matching 9 bases. There are 14 residues in the CDR3. In germline, CDR1 is MNHNS, CDR2 SASEGT. Trimming took 4 bases from V and 7 from J; bases not matched to a gene: 8. CDR3 in amino acids: CASSATAGGWEQYF. The CDR3 region has the DNA TGTGCCAGCAGTGCCACAGCGGGAGGATGGGAGCAGTACTTC.

The gene calls are TRBV2 and TRBJ1-5, with D perhaps matching TRBD1 (6 bases). This CDR3 comprises 15 residues. Germline CDR1 reads SNHLY; CDR2 reads FYNNEI. The V end lost 2 bases, the J end lost 4 bases, and 12 bases lay between the germline ends. The CDR3 loop reads CASSELGGQNQPQHF. The CDR3, as DNA: TGTGCCAGCAGTGAACTCGGGGGGCAGAATCAGCCCCAGCATTTT.

This clone was counted a single time. The V gene is TRBV6-5, the J gene TRBJ2-1, with a tentative D call TRBD2 (6 bases). The CDR3 runs to 13 residues. The V end was cut by 5 bases, the J end by 9 bases, with 14 bases between. CDR1 is MNHEY and CDR2 is SVGAGI in the germline V gene. The CDR3 bases are TGTGCCAGCAGTCAGACTAGGTCGGGTGAGCAGTTCTTC. Its translation: CASSQTRSGEQFF.

V usage is TRBV19 and J usage is TRBJ2-7, with D perhaps TRBD2 (6 bases). CDR1 is LNHDA and CDR2 is SQIVND in the germline V gene (reference sequence). CDR3 length: 14 amino acids. V lost 8 bases and J 0 bases, leaving 14 bases between the germline ends. CDR3 coding DNA: TGTGCCAGTCGGGACTCCTCCAGCTCCTACGAGCAGTACTTC. It translates to CASRDSSSSYEQYF.

The chain links TRBV7-9 to TRBJ1-2; 7 positions agree with TRBD1. Per the germline V gene, CDR1 is SEHNR and CDR2 is FQNEAQ (reference sequence). The V and J ends lost 2 bases and 3 bases, in that order; junction bases with no gene match: 9. The CDR3 has 16 amino acids. The CDR3 is CASSLSGDSSDYGYTF. DNA of the CDR3: TGTGCCAGCAGCTTATCCGGGGACAGTTCAGACTATGGCTACACCTTC.

The chain recombines TRBV2 with TRBJ2-7; D might be TRBD2 (6 bases). The CDR3 sequence is 14 residues long. Germline assignment: CDR1 SNHLY and CDR2 FYNNEI. V shed 7 bases and J shed 7 bases, with 20 bases lying between them. The CDR3 nucleotides are TGTGCCAGCATCCCCCAGGAGGGGAGCGCGGAGCAGTACTTC. Protein: CASIPQEGSAEQYF.

This sequence joins TRBV6-6 and TRBJ1-2; D ambiguous. V was pared by 2 bases and J by 6 bases, with 13 bases between. Germline loops: CDR1 MNHNY, CDR2 SVGAGI (reference sequence). CDR3 length: 14 amino acids. CDR3 protein: CASSYARGNDGYTF. CDR3 coding DNA: TGTGCCAGCAGTTACGCGCGGGGAAACGATGGCTACACCTTC.

The chain links TRBV5-1 to TRBJ2-7, with D maybe TRBD1 (6 bases). V lost 0 bases and J 5 bases, leaving 9 bases between the germline ends. The germline CDR1 and CDR2 sequences are SGHRS and YFSETQ. The CDR3 sequence is 13 residues long. The CDR3 DNA sequence: TGCGCCAGCAGCTTGGTGGACAGAAACGAGCAGTACTTC. It is translated as CASSLVDRNEQYF.

V and J are TRBV7-3 and TRBJ2-1; tentative D call: TRBD2 (6 bases). The germline V gene encodes CDR1 SGHTA and CDR2 FQGTGA. The V gene lost 5 bases and the J gene lost 5 bases, with 19 bases spanning the gap. This CDR3 is built from 16 residues. The CDR3: CASSPRRDPPNNEQFF. The CDR3 nucleotides are TGTGCCAGCAGCCCCAGGAGGGACCCCCCCAACAATGAGCAGTTCTTC.

The chain uses TRBV19 and TRBJ1-6; D remains ambiguous. V was cut by 2 bases and J by 8 bases, with 13 bases left in between. Germline-derived CDR1 and CDR2 are LNHDA and SQIVND (reference sequence). The length of the CDR3 is 15 residues. The CDR3 coding sequence is TGTGCCAGTAGTATAAGATGGGGAGACTATTCACCCCTCCACTTT. Its translation: CASSIRWGDYSPLHF.

The rearrangement links TRBV28 to TRBJ2-5; TRBD1 is a possible D gene (6 bases). Germline V gives CDR1 MDHEN, CDR2 SYDVKM. Trimming shortened V by 6 bases and J by 3 bases, and 14 bases separated the two germline ends. There are 14 residues in the CDR3. The CDR3 here is CASRGPRGKETQYF. The DNA for the CDR3 is TGTGCCAGCAGGGGCCCGAGGGGGAAAGAGACCCAGTACTTC.

V gene TRBV5-1 combines with J gene TRBJ1-1; 9 bases map to TRBD1. The V segment lost 3 bases and the J segment 5 bases; nucleotides outside the gene matches: 2. This CDR3 region has 13 residues. The germline V gene has CDR1 SGHRS and CDR2 YFSETQ. For the CDR3, the DNA is TGCGCCAGCAGCTCTGACAGGGGGACTGAAGCTTTCTTT. Its translation: CASSSDRGTEAFF.

This clone has a handful of counts. The V gene is TRBV6-1, the J gene TRBJ2-7; D unclear. Germline CDR1 and CDR2: MNHNS and SASEGT. V lost 10 bases and J 4 bases, leaving 23 bases between the germline ends. The CDR3 is made up of 15 amino acids. For the CDR3, the DNA is TGTGCCATTTTTTTAAAGCAGAAGGCGGCATACGAGCAGTACTTC. This translates into CAIFLKQKAAYEQYF.

The V and J genes are TRBV7-8 and TRBJ1-1; D is perhaps TRBD1 (6 bases). Looked up from germline, CDR1 is SGHVS and CDR2 is FQNEAQ. The CDR3 has 14 residues. Trimming stripped 1 base from V and 2 bases from J, with 8 bases between. CDR3 region: CASSLGTANTEAFF. The CDR3 DNA reads as TGTGCCAGCAGCTTAGGGACAGCCAACACTGAAGCTTTCTTT.

The chain joins TRBV5-1 to TRBJ2-5, with 11 bases lining up with TRBD2. This CDR3 is built from 16 residues. Germline V gives CDR1 SGHRS, CDR2 YFSETQ. V trimming: 0 bases; J trimming: 5 bases; junction bases outside the gene matches: 6. The CDR3 DNA sequence: TGCGCCAGCAGCTTGGCCCTAGCGGGAGGAGGGGAGACCCAGTACTTC. Translated, it gives CASSLALAGGGETQYF.

The rearrangement uses TRBV28 and TRBJ2-5; TRBD2 matches 10 bases. V gave up 7 bases and J gave up 0 bases; unmatched junction bases: 17. The germline CDR1 and CDR2 sequences are MDHEN and SYDVKM. The CDR3 consists of 19 residues. The CDR3 DNA reads TGTGCCAGCATCTCATCCGGGACTAGCGCGACCTACTACCAAGAGACCCAGTACTTC. It yields the protein CASISSGTSATYYQETQYF.

The chain carries TRBV2 and TRBJ1-4, with 10 bases identical to TRBD1. Losses at the gene ends were 11 bases for V and 7 bases for J; bases not matched to a gene: 10. This CDR3 comprises 14 residues. CDR1 SNHLY and CDR2 FYNNEI come from the germline V gene. In nucleotides, the CDR3 is TGTGCCGGCAAGACAGGGGGCGCGTTTGAAAAACTGTTTTTT. The encoded protein is CAGKTGGAFEKLFF.

The genes are TRBV5-1 and TRBJ1-2; 7 bases align to TRBD1. The CDR3 is 15 residues long. Germline CDR1 is SGHRS and CDR2 is YFSETQ. The junction had 8 bases not matched to a gene; V was cut back by 4 bases and J by 2 bases. This CDR3 is CASSGPGQKNYGYTF. The CDR3 DNA is TGCGCCAGCAGCGGACCGGGACAGAAAAACTATGGCTACACCTTC.

V and J are TRBV4-1 and TRBJ1-2, with D perhaps TRBD1 (5 bases). The germline V gene has CDR1 MGHRA and CDR2 YSYEKL. V lost 3 bases, J lost 5 bases, and 10 bases lay in between. The CDR3 spans 13 residues. The CDR3 protein is CASSQDMPYGYTF. The CDR3 DNA follows: TGCGCCAGCAGCCAGGACATGCCATATGGCTACACCTTC.